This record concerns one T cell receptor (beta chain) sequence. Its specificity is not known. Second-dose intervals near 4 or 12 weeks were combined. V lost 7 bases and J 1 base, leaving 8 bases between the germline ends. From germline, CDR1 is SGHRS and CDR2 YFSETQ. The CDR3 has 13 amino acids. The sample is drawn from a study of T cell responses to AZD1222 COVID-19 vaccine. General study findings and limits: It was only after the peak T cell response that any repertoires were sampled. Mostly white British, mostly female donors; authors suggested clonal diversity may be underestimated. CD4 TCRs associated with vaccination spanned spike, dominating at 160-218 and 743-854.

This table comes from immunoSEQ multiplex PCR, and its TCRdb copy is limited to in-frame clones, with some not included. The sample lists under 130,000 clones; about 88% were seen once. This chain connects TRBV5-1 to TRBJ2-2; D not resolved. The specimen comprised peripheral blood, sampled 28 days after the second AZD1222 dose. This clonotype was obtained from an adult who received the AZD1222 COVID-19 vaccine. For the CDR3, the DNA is TGCGCCAGCTCAAAAGGGAACACCGGGGAGCTGTTTTTT. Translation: CASSKGNTGELFF. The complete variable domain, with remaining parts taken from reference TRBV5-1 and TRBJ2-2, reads KAGVTQTPRYLIKTRGQQVTLSCSPISGHRSVSWYQQTPGQGLQFLFEYFSETQRNKGNFPGRFSGRQFSNSRSEMNVSTLELGDSALYLCASSKGNTGELFFGEGSRLTVL.